Listed here is a single T cell receptor (beta chain). This record comes from a study of blood T cell repertoires in COVID-19. In germline, CDR1 is MDHEN, CDR2 SYDVKM. The CDR3 totals 17 residues. V was clipped by 5 bases and J by 3 bases, with 20 bases between them. The repertoire was sequenced with immunoSEQ multiplex PCR; TCRdb's copy has only in-frame clones and lacks some. The table records about 180,000 clones, about 88% of them present only once. The J gene is TRBJ1-5, the V gene TRBV28; no reliable D call. This receptor was identified in a woman in her 30s with active or convalescent COVID-19. The sequencing sample was made of peripheral blood. The CDR3, as DNA: TGTGCCAGCAGTCCCTTCAACCTTAAACAGAACAATCAGCCCCAGCATTTT. Its translation is CASSPFNLKQNNQPQHF.